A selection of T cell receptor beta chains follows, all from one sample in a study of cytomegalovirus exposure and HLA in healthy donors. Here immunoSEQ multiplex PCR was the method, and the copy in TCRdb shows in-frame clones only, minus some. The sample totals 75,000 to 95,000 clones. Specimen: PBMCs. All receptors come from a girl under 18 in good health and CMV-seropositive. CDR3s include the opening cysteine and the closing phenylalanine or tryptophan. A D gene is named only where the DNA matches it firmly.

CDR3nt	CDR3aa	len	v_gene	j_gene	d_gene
TGTGCCAGCAGCTTGACTAGCGGGGTCACGAACACCGGGGAGCTGTTTTTT	CASSLTSGVTNTGELFF	17	TRBV7-9	TRBJ2-2	TRBD2
TGTGCCAGCAACCGACAGGGGCTCTCCTACGAGCAGTACTTC	CASNRQGLSYEQYF	14	TRBV9	TRBJ2-7	TRBD1
TGCGCCAGCAGCTTTAAACAGGGGGCCAACACCGGGGAGCTGTTTTTT	CASSFKQGANTGELFF	16	TRBV5-1	TRBJ2-2	TRBD1
TGTGCCAGCAGCTTAGTGGGAGAGGCAGATACGCAGTATTTT	CASSLVGEADTQYF	14	TRBV7-6	TRBJ2-3	.
TGTGCCAGCAGCCCGGAGGGAGCTTCACCCCTCCACTTT	CASSPEGASPLHF	13	TRBV9	TRBJ1-6	.
TGTGCCAGCAGCGTAAACGGGGAAGAAGCTTTCTTT	CASSVNGEEAFF	12	TRBV9	TRBJ1-1	.
TGTGCCAGCTCACCCCTTACAGGGTACACCGGGGAGCTGTTTTTT	CASSPLTGYTGELFF	15	TRBV18	TRBJ2-2	.
TGTGCCAGCAACTCACACAGGGTCACTGAAGCTTTCTTT	CASNSHRVTEAFF	13	TRBV6-5	TRBJ1-1	.
TGCGCCAGCCGGGACACTGGAAACACCATATATTTT	CASRDTGNTIYF	12	TRBV5-1	TRBJ1-3	.
TGTGCCAGCAGCCCCTCACAGGGACCGGGGGAGCTGTTTTTT	CASSPSQGPGELFF	14	TRBV7-2	TRBJ2-2	.
TGCGCCAGCAGCCAAGACTCGCGCTCTGGAAACACCATATATTTT	CASSQDSRSGNTIYF	15	TRBV4-3	TRBJ1-3	.
TGTGCCAGCAGAGGGGGACAGTGGTACTCTGGGGCCAACGTCCTGACTTTC	CASRGGQWYSGANVLTF	17	TRBV9	TRBJ2-6	TRBD1
TGTGCCAGCTTAGCGGGGGGGAGTAACACCGGGGAGCTGTTTTTT	CASLAGGSNTGELFF	15	TRBV6-1	TRBJ2-2	TRBD2
TGTGCCAGCAGTTCCGGACTATCCAATGAGCAGTTCTTC	CASSSGLSNEQFF	13	TRBV7-9	TRBJ2-1	.
TGTGCCAGCTCACGGTCCGGGAACTCCTACGAGCAGTACTTC	CASSRSGNSYEQYF	14	TRBV18	TRBJ2-7	.
TGTGCCAGCAGCTTGGGCCGCGGGGCTAATGAAAAACTGTTTTTT	CASSLGRGANEKLFF	15	TRBV5-4	TRBJ1-4	.
TGTGCCAGCAGCCAAGTGGGGGGGAGGGGAGACACCGGGGAGCTGTTTTTT	CASSQVGGRGDTGELFF	17	TRBV4-2	TRBJ2-2	TRBD2
TGTGCCATCTCAACTCAGGGAAATTTCTACGAGCAGTACTTC	CAISTQGNFYEQYF	14	TRBV10-3	TRBJ2-7	.
TGTGCCAGCAGCTCACCGGGACAGGGGGCCCGGCCTGAAGCTTTCTTT	CASSSPGQGARPEAFF	16	TRBV7-9	TRBJ1-1	TRBD1
TGCGCCAGCAGCCAAGAAGGGGGTGGATACTCTGAAGCTTTCTTT	CASSQEGGGYSEAFF	15	TRBV4-3	TRBJ1-1	.
TGTGCCACCTTGCGTCGGGGGAGCACAGATACGCAGTATTTT	CATLRRGSTDTQYF	14	TRBV13	TRBJ2-3	.
TGCGCCAGCAGCGCGCACAGGGGTGGTGCTTTCTTT	CASSAHRGGAFF	12	TRBV5-1	TRBJ1-1	TRBD1
TGTGCCAGCAGCTTGAGGCTAGCGGAGGTCTACGAGCAGTACTTC	CASSLRLAEVYEQYF	15	TRBV5-5	TRBJ2-7	TRBD2